The T cell receptor (beta chain) described here comes from a study of blood T cell repertoires in COVID-19. Background on the study: COVID-19 samples collected from the United States, Italy and Spain covered acute and convalescent phases. PBMCs, B-cell-depleted T cells, or T cells were the source of the cDNA or gDNA that made up the material.

The CDR3 runs to 14 residues. V was trimmed by 6 bases and J by 0 bases, leaving 9 bases between them. Germline assignment: CDR1 SNHLY and CDR2 FYNNEI. Authors' analysis steps: Amplification with reference gene primers provided the estimates of nucleated cell counts. Libraries were prepared by immunoSEQ multiplex PCR; TCRdb keeps only in-frame clonotypes and omits some of them. Clone size and the V and J calls come from that table; the DNA yielded D and trimming. The repertoire consists of under 300,000 clones, with around 82% occurring once and the leading ten covering 8.5% to 9.5%. V usage is TRBV2 and J usage is TRBJ1-3; D is possibly TRBD1 (6 bases). The receptor was isolated from a woman aged 50 to 60 who had recovered from COVID-19. What was sequenced was peripheral blood. The chain's CDR3 is CASRVRGSGNTIYF. The CDR3, as DNA: TGTGCCAGCAGAGTCAGGGGCTCTGGAAACACCATATATTTT.